The text below deals with one T cell receptor beta chain. Its specificity is unknown. These data are taken from a study of T-cell memory formation after mild COVID-19. 5'RACE with constant-segment primers built TCRalpha and TCRbeta cDNA libraries with UMIs. One entry per CDR3 protein results from TCRdb running MiXCR on the 5' RACE reads. The sample includes 400,000 to 500,000 distinct CDR3 sequences, 24% of them seen just once. V was shortened by 7 bases and J by 4 bases, with 22 bases between the two germline ends. The CDR3 spans 16 residues. The germline V gene encodes CDR1 SGHTA and CDR2 FQGNSA. Whole-study findings and limits: Of the contracting clones, CD4+ ones lay mainly in CM and EM, and CD8+ ones in EMRA. Day 15 to 85 contracting clones showed balanced CD4/CD8; day 15 to 37 expanders favored CD4+. Memory cells collected pre-infection included some clones that later responded, suggesting cross-reactive memory joined.

What was sequenced was PBMCs or a T cell subset sorted from them (not recorded which). The receptor comes from an adult woman who had mild COVID-19 (a few samples of this study predate the infection). Cell type and time point are not known. The gene calls are TRBV7-2 and TRBJ1-2; TRBD1 might be the D (6 bases). CDR3 loop: CASTQMGGSITYGYTF. The CDR3 coding sequence is TGTGCCAGCACCCAAATGGGGGGCAGCATTACCTATGGCTACACCTTC. Complete variable domain (other parts from reference TRBV7-2 and TRBJ1-2): GAGVSQSPSNKVTEKGKDVELRCDPISGHTALYWYRQSLGQGLEFLIYFQGNSAPDKSGLPSDRFSAERTGGSVSTLTIQRTQQEDSAVYLCASTQMGGSITYGYTFGSGTRLTVV.